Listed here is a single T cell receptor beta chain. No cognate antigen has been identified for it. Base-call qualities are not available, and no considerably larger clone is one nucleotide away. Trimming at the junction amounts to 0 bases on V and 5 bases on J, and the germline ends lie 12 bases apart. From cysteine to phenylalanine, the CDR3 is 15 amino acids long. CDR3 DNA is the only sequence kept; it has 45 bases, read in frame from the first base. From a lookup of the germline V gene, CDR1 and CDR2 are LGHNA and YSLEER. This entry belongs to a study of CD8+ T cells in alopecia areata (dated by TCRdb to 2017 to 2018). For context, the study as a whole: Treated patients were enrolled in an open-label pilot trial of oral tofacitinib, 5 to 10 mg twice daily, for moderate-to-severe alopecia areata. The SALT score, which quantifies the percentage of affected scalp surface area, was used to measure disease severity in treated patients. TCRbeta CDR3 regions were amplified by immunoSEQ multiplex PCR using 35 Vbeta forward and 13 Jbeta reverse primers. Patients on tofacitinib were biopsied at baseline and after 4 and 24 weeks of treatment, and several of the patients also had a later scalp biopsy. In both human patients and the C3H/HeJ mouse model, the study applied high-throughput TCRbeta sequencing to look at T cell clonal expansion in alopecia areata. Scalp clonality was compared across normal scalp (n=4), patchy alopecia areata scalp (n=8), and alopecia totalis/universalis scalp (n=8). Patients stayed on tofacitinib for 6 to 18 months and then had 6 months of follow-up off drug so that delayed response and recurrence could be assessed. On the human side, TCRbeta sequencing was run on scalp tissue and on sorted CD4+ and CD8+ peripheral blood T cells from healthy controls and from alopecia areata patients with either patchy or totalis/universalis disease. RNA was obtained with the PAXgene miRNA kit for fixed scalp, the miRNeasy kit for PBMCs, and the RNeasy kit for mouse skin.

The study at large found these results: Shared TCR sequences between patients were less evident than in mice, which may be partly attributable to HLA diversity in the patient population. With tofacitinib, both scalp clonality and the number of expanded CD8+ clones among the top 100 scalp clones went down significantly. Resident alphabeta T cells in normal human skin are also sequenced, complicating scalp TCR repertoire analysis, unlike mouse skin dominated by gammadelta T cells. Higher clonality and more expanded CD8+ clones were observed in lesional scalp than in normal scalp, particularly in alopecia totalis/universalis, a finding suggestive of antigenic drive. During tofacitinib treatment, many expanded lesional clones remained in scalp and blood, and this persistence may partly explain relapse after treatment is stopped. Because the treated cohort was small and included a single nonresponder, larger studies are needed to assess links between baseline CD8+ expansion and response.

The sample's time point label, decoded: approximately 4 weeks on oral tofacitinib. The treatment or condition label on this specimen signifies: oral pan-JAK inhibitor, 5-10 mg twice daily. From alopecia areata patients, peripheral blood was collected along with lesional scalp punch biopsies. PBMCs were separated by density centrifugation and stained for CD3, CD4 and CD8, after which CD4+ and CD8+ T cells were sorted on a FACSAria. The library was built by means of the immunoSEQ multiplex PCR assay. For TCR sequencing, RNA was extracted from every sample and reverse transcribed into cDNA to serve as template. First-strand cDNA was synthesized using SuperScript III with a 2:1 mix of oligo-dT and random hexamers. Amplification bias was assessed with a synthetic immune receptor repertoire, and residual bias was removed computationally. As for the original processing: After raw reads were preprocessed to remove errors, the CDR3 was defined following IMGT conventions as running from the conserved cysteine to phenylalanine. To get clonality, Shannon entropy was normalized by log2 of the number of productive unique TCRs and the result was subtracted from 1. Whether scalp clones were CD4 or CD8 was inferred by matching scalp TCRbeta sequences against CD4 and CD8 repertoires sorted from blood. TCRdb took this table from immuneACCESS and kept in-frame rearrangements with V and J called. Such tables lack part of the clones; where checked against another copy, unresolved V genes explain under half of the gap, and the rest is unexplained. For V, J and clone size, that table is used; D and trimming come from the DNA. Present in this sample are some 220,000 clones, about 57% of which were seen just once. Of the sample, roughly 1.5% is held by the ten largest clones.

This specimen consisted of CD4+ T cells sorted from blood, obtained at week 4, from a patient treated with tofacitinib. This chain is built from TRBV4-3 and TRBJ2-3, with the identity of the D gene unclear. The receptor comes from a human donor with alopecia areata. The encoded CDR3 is CASSQDLGVGDTQYF. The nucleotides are TGCGCCAGCAGCCAAGATTTAGGAGTAGGAGATACGCAGTATTTT.